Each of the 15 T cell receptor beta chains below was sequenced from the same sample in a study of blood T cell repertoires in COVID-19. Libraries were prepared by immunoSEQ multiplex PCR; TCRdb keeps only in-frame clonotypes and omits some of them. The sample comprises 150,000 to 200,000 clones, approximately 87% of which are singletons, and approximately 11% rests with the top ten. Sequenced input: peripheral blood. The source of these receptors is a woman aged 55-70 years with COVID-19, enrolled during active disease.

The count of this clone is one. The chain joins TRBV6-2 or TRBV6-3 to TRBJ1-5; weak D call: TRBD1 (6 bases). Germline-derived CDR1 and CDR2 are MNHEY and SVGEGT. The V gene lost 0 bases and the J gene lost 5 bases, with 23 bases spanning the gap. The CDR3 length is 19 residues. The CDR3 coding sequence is TGTGCCAGCAGTTACTCGAATCGCAGGGGAGAGGGTTGGCATCAGCCCCAGCATTTT. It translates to CASSYSNRRGEGWHQPQHF.

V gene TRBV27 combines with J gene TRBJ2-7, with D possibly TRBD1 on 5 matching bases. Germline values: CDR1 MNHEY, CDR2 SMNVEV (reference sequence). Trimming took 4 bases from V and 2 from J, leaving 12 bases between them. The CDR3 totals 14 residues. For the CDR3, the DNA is TGTGCCAGCAGTTATCCCAGACAGACCTACGAGCAGTACTTC. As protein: CASSYPRQTYEQYF.

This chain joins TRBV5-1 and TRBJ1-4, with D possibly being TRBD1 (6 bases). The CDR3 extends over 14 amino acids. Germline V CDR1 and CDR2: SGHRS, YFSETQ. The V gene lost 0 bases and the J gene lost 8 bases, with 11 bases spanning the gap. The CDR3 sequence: CASSLGTVGEKLFF. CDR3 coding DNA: TGCGCCAGCAGCTTGGGGACAGTAGGAGAAAAACTGTTTTTT.

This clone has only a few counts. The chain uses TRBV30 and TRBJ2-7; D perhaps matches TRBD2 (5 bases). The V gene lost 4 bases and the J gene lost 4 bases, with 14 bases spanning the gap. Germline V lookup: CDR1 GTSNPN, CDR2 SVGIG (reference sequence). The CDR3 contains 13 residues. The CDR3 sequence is CAWIRREPYEQYF. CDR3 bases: TGTGCCTGGATCCGTCGGGAACCTTACGAGCAGTACTTC.

CDR3 residues: CAWRAGGESTDTQYF. CDR3 nucleotides: TGTGCCTGGAGGGCAGGGGGCGAGAGCACAGATACGCAGTATTTT. The chain couples TRBV30 to TRBJ2-3; 8 bases are a match to TRBD1. The germline CDR1 and CDR2 sequences are GTSNPN and SVGIG (reference sequence). The junction had 5 bases not matched to a gene; V was cut back by 3 bases and J by 0 bases. The CDR3 is 15 amino acids. Full variable domain (remainder filled in from reference TRBV30 and TRBJ2-3): SQTIHQWPATLVQPVGSPLSLECTVEGTSNPNLYWYRQAAGRGLQLLFYSVGIGQISSEVPQNLSASRPQDRQFILSSKKLLLSDSGFYLCAWRAGGESTDTQYFGPGTRLTVL.

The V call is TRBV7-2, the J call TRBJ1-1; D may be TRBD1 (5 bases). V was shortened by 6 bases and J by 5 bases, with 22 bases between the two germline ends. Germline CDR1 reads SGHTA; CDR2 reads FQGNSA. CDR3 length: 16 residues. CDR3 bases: TGTGCCAGCAGACGTGATTCTTCAAATGGGGGGACTGAAGCTTTCTTT. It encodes CASRRDSSNGGTEAFF.

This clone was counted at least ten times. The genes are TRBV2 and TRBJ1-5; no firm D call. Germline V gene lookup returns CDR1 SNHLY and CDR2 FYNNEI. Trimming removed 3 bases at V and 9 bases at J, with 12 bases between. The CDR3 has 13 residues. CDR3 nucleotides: TGTGCCAGCAGTGACCCAGTCCTAGGGCCCCAGCATTTT. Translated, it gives CASSDPVLGPQHF.

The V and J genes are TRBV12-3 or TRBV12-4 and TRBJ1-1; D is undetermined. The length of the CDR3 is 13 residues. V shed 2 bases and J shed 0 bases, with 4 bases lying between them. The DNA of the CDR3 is TGTGCCAGCAGTTTACAGGTGAACACTGAAGCTTTCTTT. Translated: CASSLQVNTEAFF.

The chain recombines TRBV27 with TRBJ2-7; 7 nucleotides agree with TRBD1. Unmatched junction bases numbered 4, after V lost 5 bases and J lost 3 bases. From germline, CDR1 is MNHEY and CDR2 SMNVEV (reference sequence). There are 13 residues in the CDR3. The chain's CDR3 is CASSTNRGYEQYF. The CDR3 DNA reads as TGTGCCAGCAGTACCAACAGGGGCTACGAGCAGTACTTC.

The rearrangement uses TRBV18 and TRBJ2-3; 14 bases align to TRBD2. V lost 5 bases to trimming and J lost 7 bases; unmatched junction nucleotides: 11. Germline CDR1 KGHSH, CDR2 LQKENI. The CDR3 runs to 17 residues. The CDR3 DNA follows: TGTGCCAGCTCAACGTACGGGACTAGCGGGAGTAGGAATACGCAGTATTTT. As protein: CASSTYGTSGSRNTQYF.

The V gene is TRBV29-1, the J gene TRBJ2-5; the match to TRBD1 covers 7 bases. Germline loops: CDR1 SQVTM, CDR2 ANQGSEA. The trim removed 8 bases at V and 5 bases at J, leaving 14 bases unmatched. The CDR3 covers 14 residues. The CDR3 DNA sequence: TGCAGCTTTCGGAAAGGGGGCTCCGGGGAGACCCAGTACTTC. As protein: CSFRKGGSGETQYF.

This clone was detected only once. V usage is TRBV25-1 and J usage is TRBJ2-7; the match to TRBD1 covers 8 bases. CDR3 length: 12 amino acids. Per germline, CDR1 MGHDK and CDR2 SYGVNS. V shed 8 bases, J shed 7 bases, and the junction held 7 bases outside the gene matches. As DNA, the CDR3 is TGTGCCAGCGACAGGGGAACGGGGGAGCAGTACTTC. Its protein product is CASDRGTGEQYF.

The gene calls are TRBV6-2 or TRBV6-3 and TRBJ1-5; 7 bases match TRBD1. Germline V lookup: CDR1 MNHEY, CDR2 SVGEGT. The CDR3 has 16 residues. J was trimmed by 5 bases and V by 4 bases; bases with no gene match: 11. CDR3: CASSSYRGIVYQPQHF. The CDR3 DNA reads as TGTGCCAGCAGTTCCTACAGGGGAATCGTGTATCAGCCCCAGCATTTT.

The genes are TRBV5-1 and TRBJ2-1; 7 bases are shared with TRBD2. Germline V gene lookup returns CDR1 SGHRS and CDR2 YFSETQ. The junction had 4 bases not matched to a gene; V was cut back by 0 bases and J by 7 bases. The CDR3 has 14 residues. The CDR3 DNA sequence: TGCGCCAGCAGCTTGGACGGCGGGAGAAATGAGCAGTTCTTC. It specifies CASSLDGGRNEQFF.

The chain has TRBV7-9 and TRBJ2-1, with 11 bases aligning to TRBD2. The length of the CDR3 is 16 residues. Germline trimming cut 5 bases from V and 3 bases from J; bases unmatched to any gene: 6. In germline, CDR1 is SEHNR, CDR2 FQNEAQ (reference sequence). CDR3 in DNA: TGTGCCAGCAGCAAATATAGCGGGGGGGACTACAATGAGCAGTTCTTC. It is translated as CASSKYSGGDYNEQFF.